A selection of T cell receptor beta chains follows, all from one sample in a study of blood T cell repertoires in COVID-19. Measured with immunoSEQ multiplex PCR; TCRdb has only the in-frame clones, and not every one. The sample includes around 300,000 clones, 85% to 90% seen only once; the top ten take 2% to 2.5%. Sequenced input: PBMCs or T cells enriched from blood (not recorded which). The receptors were gathered from a woman in her sixties in a cohort exposed to, infected with or recovered from COVID-19 (not recorded which). Each CDR3 is given with its conserved first and last residue. The order of the fields is J gene, D gene, clone size, V gene, CDR3 protein, CDR3 DNA. D genes are given only for firm matches. Only part of the rows carry a size: once, few, many, or a class if the clone is expanded.

>TRBJ1-3|TRBD1|once|TRBV11-3
CASSLVGQSTIYF
TGTGCCAGCAGCTTGGTGGGACAGAGCACCATATATTTT
>TRBJ1-4|TRBD1|-|TRBV5-1
CASSLQGVNEKLFF
TGCGCCAGCAGCCTACAGGGGGTTAATGAAAAACTGTTTTTT
>TRBJ2-5|-|few|TRBV29-1
CSVEYKRQETQYF
TGCAGCGTTGAGTACAAGCGGCAAGAGACCCAGTACTTC
>TRBJ1-6|-|-|TRBV9
CASSVEGGYNSPLHF
TGTGCCAGCAGCGTAGAAGGCGGTTATAATTCACCCCTCCACTTT
>TRBJ2-3|TRBD1|once|TRBV27
CASSTGTATDTQYF
TGTGCCAGCTCGACTGGGACAGCCACAGATACGCAGTATTTT
>TRBJ2-5|-|-|TRBV28
CASTTGGVETQYF
TGTGCCAGCACCACGGGCGGGGTCGAGACCCAGTACTTC
>TRBJ1-1|-|-|TRBV24-1
CATSDLGGAAFF
TGTGCCACCAGTGATTTAGGGGGTGCCGCTTTCTTT
>TRBJ2-1|TRBD1|-|TRBV7-3
CASSFGTGSRNEQFF
TGTGCCAGCAGCTTCGGGACAGGGTCCCGCAATGAGCAGTTCTTC
>TRBJ2-3|TRBD1|once|TRBV19
CASSPRTGISTDTQYF
TGTGCCAGTAGTCCGCGGACAGGGATTAGCACAGATACGCAGTATTTT
>TRBJ1-1|-|few|TRBV27
CASTTGMIAGAFF
TGTGCCAGCACTACAGGGATGATCGCTGGGGCTTTCTTT
>TRBJ1-6|-|-|TRBV15
CATSRGAHNSPLHF
TGTGCCACCAGCAGAGGGGCCCATAATTCACCCCTCCACTTT
>TRBJ1-2|-|-|TRBV27
CASSLGRGGGYTF
TGTGCCAGCAGTTTAGGCAGGGGCGGAGGCTACACCTTC
>TRBJ2-1|TRBD1|-|TRBV5-1
CASSPDRVGNEQFF
TGCGCCAGCAGCCCGGACAGGGTAGGAAATGAGCAGTTCTTC
>TRBJ2-3|TRBD2|once|TRBV7-2
CASSRTSGGDGTDTQYF
TGTGCCAGCAGCCGGACGAGCGGGGGAGATGGGACAGATACGCAGTATTTT
>TRBJ2-3|TRBD2|-|TRBV5-1
CASSLATSGRATDTQYF
TGCGCCAGCAGCTTGGCTACTAGCGGGAGGGCCACAGATACGCAGTATTTT
>TRBJ2-7|-|-|TRBV11-2
CASSSRRDYEQYF
TGTGCCAGCAGCTCGCGGCGGGACTACGAGCAGTACTTC
>TRBJ1-5|-|-|TRBV5-6
CASSWGGVSGKPQHF
TGTGCCAGCAGCTGGGGTGGTGTGAGCGGTAAGCCCCAGCATTTT
>TRBJ2-2|-|-|TRBV28
CASRPQGNTGELFF
TGTGCCAGCAGACCTCAGGGGAACACCGGGGAGCTGTTTTTT
>TRBJ1-1|-|few|TRBV28
CASSLSGTEAFF
TGTGCCAGCAGTTTATCAGGCACTGAAGCTTTCTTT
>TRBJ1-5|-|-|TRBV4-2
CASSQEDRGNQPQHF
TGTGCCAGCAGCCAAGAAGATCGGGGGAATCAGCCCCAGCATTTT
>TRBJ2-5|-|-|TRBV5-5
CASSLAPSTSETQYF
TGTGCCAGCAGCTTGGCCCCTAGTACTAGTGAGACCCAGTACTTC
>TRBJ2-3|-|-|TRBV7-9
CASSLEGRGGTDTQYF
TGTGCCAGCAGCTTAGAGGGTCGAGGAGGGACAGATACGCAGTATTTT
>TRBJ1-5|-|-|TRBV9
CASSGRPTPQDSNQPQHF
TGTGCCAGCAGCGGACGCCCAACGCCCCAGGATAGCAATCAGCCCCAGCATTTT
>TRBJ2-1|TRBD1|-|TRBV6-6
CASSYSRTGGAIQQFF
TGTGCCAGCAGTTACTCGCGGACAGGGGGGGCAATACAACAGTTCTTC
>TRBJ1-1|TRBD1|-|TRBV28
CASSWGQGAQGEAFF
TGTGCCAGCAGTTGGGGACAGGGGGCGCAGGGGGAAGCTTTCTTT
>TRBJ2-1|TRBD2|-|TRBV14
CASSQVASGRTEQFF
TGTGCCAGCAGCCAAGTTGCGAGCGGGAGGACTGAGCAGTTCTTC
>TRBJ2-5|TRBD2|-|TRBV11-2
CASSSGLAGKETQYF
TGTGCCAGCAGCTCCGGACTAGCGGGTAAAGAGACCCAGTACTTC
>TRBJ2-7|TRBD1|-|TRBV18
CASSPLAGQAFPYEQYF
TGTGCCAGCTCACCACTTGCGGGACAGGCTTTCCCCTACGAGCAGTACTTC
>TRBJ2-5|TRBD2|once|TRBV7-9
CASSSPLAGPEETQYF
TGTGCCAGCAGCTCCCCACTAGCGGGTCCCGAAGAGACCCAGTACTTC
>TRBJ1-5|-|-|TRBV7-2
CASSTGRVGQPQHF
TGTGCCAGCAGCACAGGCAGGGTCGGTCAGCCCCAGCATTTT
>TRBJ2-7|-|-|TRBV19
CASSIAGETYEQYF
TGTGCCAGTAGTATCGCCGGGGAGACCTACGAGCAGTACTTC
>TRBJ2-1|-|-|TRBV15
CATSRRDTHSYNEQFF
TGTGCCACCAGCAGACGCGACACCCACTCCTACAATGAGCAGTTCTTC
>TRBJ1-1|-|-|TRBV4-2
CASSHTPDSYMNTEAFF
TGTGCCAGCAGCCACACCCCTGACAGCTACATGAACACTGAAGCTTTCTTT